These T cell receptor beta chains were read from a single sample in a study of cytomegalovirus exposure and HLA in healthy donors. Assay: immunoSEQ multiplex PCR; the TCRdb copy retains only in-frame clones and omits some. The table shows under 200,000 clones, with 82% occurring only once. Source material: PBMCs. These receptors came from a girl aged 10-17 years in good health and CMV-seropositive. Both conserved end residues are trimmed from each CDR3. Clone size is not always given. Where it is, it says once, few, many or a class for expanded clones.

>TRBJ2-5|14|TRBV27|.
ASSFIGGTVQETQY
>TRBJ1-4|12|TRBV30|once
AWRPANRGEKLF
>TRBJ1-2|11|TRBV11-2|few
ASSLRWAGGYT
>TRBJ1-2|9|TRBV6-5|.
ASRGVDGYT
>TRBJ1-5|13|TRBV28|.
ASSSRPLSNQPQH
>TRBJ2-7|10|TRBV19|.
ASSGNSYEQY
>TRBJ2-1|15|TRBV11-3|.
ASSQGQGLGQDNEQF
>TRBJ1-2|13|TRBV7-2|.
ASSLAVRAMDGYT
>TRBJ1-1|13|TRBV18|once
ASSPIREGNTEAF
>TRBJ2-3|13|TRBV6-4|.
ASSEWPGVADTQY
>TRBJ2-5|12|TRBV14|.
ASSQGRVGETQY